Sequencing of this T cell receptor beta chain was carried out in a study of T cell responses to AZD1222 COVID-19 vaccine. As regards this clone: Its target is not known.

Using immunoSEQ multiplex PCR, the repertoire was profiled, and TCRdb retains in-frame clones only, with some absent. This sample has 150,000 or so clones, with roughly nine tenths found just once. Study-wide findings and caveats: White British ancestry dominated among donors, who included more females, and clonal diversity was possibly underestimated. Without day 14 samples, only post-peak T cell repertoires were studied. When two AZD1222 doses had been given, Spike-specific TCR breadth and depth rose. Unmutated variant regions reportedly attract nearly half of all spike-specific TCRs.

Germline trimming cut 6 bases from V and 8 bases from J; bases unmatched to any gene: 14. Germline CDR1 is LNHDA and CDR2 is SQIVND (reference sequence). The length of the CDR3 is 16 residues. The clonotype originates from an adult in good health. Material: peripheral blood, obtained on day 0 of AZD1222 vaccination. The rearrangement links TRBV19 to TRBJ1-4; 8 bases fit TRBD1. The CDR3 DNA reads as TGTGCCAGTAGCCCGGGACAGGAAATAGGTTGGGAAAAACTGTTTTTT. This encodes CASSPGQEIGWEKLFF.